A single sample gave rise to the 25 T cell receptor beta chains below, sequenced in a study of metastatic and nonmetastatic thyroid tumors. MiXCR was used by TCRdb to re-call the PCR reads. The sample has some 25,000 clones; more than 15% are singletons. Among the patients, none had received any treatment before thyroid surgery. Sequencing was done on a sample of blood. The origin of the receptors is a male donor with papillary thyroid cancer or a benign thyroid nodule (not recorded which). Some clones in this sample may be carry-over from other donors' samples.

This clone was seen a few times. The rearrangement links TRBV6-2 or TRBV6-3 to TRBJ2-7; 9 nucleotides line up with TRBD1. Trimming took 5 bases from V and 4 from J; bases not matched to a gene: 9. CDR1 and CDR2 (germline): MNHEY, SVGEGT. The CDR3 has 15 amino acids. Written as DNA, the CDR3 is TGTGCCAGCAGTCGCACACAGGGGGCGGGGTACGAGCAGTACTTC. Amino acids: CASSRTQGAGYEQYF.

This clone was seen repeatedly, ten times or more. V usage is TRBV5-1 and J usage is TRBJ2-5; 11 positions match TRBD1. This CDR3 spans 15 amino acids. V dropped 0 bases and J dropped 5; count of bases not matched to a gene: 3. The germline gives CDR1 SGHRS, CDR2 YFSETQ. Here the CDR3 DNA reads TGCGCCAGCAGCTTGGGGACAGGGGGCGCGGAGACCCAGTACTTC. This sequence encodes CASSLGTGGAETQYF.

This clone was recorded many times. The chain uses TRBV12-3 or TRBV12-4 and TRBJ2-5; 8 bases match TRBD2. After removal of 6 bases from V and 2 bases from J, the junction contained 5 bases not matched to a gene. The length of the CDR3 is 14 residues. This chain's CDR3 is CASSPIAGQETQYF. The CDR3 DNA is TGTGCCAGCAGCCCTATAGCGGGACAAGAGACCCAGTACTTC.

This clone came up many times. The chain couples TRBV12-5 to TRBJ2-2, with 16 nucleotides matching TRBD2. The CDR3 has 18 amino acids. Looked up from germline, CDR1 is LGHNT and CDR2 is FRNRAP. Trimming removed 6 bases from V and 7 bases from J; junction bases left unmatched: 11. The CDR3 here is CASGKGTSGRAMDGELFF. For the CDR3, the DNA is TGTGCTAGTGGAAAGGGGACTAGCGGGAGGGCCATGGACGGGGAGCTGTTTTTT.

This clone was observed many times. CDR3 bases: TGTGCCAGCAGCTTAGGGGTAGCGGGCTACAATGAGCAGTTCTTC. Translated, it gives CASSLGVAGYNEQFF. The chain links TRBV7-6 to TRBJ2-1; 7 bases are shared with TRBD2. Germline trimming cut 1 base from V and 3 bases from J; bases unmatched to any gene: 3. From germline, CDR1 is SGHVS and CDR2 FNYEAQ. This CDR3 spans 15 amino acids. Variable domain in full (rest from reference TRBV7-6 and TRBJ2-1): GAGVSQSPRYKVTKRGQDVALRCDPISGHVSLYWYRQALGQGPEFLTYFNYEAQQDKSGLPNDRFSAERPEGSISTLTIQRTEQRDSAMYRCASSLGVAGYNEQFFGPGTRLTVL.

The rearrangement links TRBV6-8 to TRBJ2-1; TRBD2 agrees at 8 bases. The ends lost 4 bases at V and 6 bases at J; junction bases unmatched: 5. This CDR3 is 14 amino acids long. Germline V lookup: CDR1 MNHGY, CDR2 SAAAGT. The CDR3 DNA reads TGTGCCAGCAGTTTCTCCCTAGCGGGCAATGAGCAGTTCTTC. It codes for CASSFSLAGNEQFF.

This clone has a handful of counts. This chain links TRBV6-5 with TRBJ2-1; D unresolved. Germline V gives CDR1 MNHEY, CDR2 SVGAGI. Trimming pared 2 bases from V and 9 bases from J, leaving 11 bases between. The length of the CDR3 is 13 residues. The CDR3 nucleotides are TGTGCCAGCAGTTACCGCAATCGCGGTGAGCAGTTCTTC. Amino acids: CASSYRNRGEQFF.

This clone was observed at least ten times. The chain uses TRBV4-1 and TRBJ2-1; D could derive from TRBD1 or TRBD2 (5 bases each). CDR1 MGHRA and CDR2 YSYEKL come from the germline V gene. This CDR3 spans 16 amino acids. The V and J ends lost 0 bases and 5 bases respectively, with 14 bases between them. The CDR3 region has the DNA TGCGCCAGCAGCCAAGATTACGGGACCCCTAACAATGAGCAGTTCTTC. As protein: CASSQDYGTPNNEQFF.

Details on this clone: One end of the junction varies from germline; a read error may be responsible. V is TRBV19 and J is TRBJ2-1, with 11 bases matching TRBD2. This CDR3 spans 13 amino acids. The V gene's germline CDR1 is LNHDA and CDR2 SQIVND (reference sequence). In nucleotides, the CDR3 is TGTGCCAGTAGTACACGGGCTAGCGGGAGGAGGATCTTC. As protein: CASSTRASGRRIF.

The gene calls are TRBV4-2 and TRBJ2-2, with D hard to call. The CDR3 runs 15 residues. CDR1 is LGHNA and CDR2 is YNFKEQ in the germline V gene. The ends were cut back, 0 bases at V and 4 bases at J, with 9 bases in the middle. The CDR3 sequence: CASSQDRYSTGELFF. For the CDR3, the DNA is TGTGCCAGCAGCCAAGATAGGTACAGCACCGGGGAGCTGTTTTTT.

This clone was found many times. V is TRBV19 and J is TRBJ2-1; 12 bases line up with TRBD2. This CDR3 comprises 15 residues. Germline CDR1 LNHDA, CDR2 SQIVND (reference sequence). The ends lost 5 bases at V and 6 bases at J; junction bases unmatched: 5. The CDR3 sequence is CASSVLAGGFNEQFF. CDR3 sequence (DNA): TGTGCCAGTAGTGTACTAGCGGGGGGTTTCAATGAGCAGTTCTTC. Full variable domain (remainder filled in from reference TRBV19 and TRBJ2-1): DGGITQSPKYLFRKEGQNVTLSCEQNLNHDAMYWYRQDPGQGLRLIYYSQIVNDFQKGDIAEGYSVSREKKESFPLTVTSAQKNPTAFYLCASSVLAGGFNEQFFGPGTRLTVL.

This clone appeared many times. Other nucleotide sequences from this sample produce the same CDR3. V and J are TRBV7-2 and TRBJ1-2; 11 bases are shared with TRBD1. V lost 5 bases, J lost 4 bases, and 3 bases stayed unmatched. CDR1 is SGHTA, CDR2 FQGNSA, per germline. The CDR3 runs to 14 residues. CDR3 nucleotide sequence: TGTGCCAGCAGCCCGGACAGGGGGCCCTATGGCTACACCTTC. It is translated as CASSPDRGPYGYTF.

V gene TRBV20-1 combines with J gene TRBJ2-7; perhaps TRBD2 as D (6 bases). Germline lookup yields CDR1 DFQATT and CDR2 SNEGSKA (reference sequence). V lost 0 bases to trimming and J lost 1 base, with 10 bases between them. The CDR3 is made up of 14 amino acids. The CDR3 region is CSARERDISYEQYF. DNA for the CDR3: TGCAGTGCTAGAGAGCGGGATATATCCTACGAGCAGTACTTC.

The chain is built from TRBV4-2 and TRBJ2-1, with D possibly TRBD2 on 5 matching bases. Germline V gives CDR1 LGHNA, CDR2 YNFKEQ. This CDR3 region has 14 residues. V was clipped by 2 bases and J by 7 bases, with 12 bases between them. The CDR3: CASSQHTRENEQFF. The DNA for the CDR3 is TGTGCCAGCAGCCAACACACGAGGGAGAATGAGCAGTTCTTC.

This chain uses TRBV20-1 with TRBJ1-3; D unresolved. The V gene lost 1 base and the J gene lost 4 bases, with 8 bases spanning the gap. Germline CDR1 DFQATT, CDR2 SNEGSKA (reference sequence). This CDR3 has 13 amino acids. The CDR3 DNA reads TGCAGTGCTAGAGGTCTGGAAGGAAACACCATATATTTT. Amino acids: CSARGLEGNTIYF.

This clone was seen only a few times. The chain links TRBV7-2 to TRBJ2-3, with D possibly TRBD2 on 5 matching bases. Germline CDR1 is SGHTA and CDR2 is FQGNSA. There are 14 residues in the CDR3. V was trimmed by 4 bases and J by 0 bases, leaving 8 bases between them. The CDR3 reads CASSSTTSTDTQYF. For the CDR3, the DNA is TGTGCCAGCAGCTCGACTACTAGCACAGATACGCAGTATTTT.

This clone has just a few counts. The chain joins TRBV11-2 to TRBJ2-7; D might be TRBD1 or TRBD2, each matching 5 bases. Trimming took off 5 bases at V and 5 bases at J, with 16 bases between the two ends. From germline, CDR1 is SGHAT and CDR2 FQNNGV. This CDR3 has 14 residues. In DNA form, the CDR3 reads TGTGCCAGCAGCCTCCTGGGGGAGTCGGACGAGCAGTACTTC. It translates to CASSLLGESDEQYF.

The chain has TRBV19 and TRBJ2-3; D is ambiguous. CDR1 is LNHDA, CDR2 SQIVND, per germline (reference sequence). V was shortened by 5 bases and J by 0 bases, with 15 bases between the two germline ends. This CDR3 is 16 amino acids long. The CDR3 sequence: CASSFIAGGSTDTQYF. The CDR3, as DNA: TGTGCCAGTAGTTTCATAGCTGGCGGTAGCACAGATACGCAGTATTTT.

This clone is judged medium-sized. This CDR3 is CASSLETSGRARGVQFF. The CDR3 nucleotides are TGTGCCAGCAGTTTAGAGACTAGCGGGAGGGCCCGGGGAGTGCAGTTCTTC. The V call is TRBV12-3 or TRBV12-4, the J call TRBJ2-1, with TRBD2 matching over 14 bases. V gave up 1 base and J gave up 12 bases; unmatched junction bases: 11. The CDR3 runs to 17 residues.

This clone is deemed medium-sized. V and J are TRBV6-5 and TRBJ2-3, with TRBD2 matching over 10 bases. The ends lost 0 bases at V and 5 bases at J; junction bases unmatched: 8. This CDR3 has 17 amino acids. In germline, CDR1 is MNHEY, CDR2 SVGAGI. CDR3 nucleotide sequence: TGTGCCAGCAGTTACTCGTCCCGAGCGGGAGGGCTAGATACGCAGTATTTT. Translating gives CASSYSSRAGGLDTQYF.

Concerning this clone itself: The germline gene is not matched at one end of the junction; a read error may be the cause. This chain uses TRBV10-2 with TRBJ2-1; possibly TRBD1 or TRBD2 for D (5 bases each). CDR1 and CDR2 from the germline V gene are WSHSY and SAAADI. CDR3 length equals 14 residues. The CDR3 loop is CSSRRDLTYNEQFF. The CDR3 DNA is TGCTCCAGTCGCCGGGACCTCACCTACAATGAGCAGTTCTTC.

In DNA form, the CDR3 reads TGTGCCAGCAGACGACTAGCGGGGGGGCTTGAAGATACGCAGTATTTT. Translation gives CASRRLAGGLEDTQYF. The chain has TRBV2 and TRBJ2-3; 14 nucleotides match TRBD2. J was trimmed by 5 bases and V by 6 bases; bases with no gene match: 7. This CDR3 is 16 amino acids long. From germline, CDR1 is SNHLY and CDR2 FYNNEI.

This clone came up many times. For the CDR3, the DNA is TGTGCCAGCAGTTTCGCTTTAACCTACGAGCAGTACTTC. Its protein is CASSFALTYEQYF. The V call is TRBV12-3 or TRBV12-4, the J call TRBJ2-7; D is unresolved. The CDR3 loop spans 13 amino acids. Between the trimmed V and J ends, which lost 3 bases and 2 bases, there was a span of 8 bases.

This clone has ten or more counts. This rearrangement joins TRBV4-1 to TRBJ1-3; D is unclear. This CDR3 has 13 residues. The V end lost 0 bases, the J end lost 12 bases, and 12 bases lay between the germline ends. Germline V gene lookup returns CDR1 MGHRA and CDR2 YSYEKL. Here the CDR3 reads CASSQEERASIYF. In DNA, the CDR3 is TGCGCCAGCAGCCAAGAAGAAAGGGCTAGCATATATTTT.

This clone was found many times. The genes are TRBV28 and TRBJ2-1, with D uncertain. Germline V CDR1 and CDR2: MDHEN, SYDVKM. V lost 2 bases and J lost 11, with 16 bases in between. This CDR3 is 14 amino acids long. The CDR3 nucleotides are TGTGCCAGCAGTTTAGCGCTCTCGGACCCACAGCAGTTCTTC. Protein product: CASSLALSDPQQFF.